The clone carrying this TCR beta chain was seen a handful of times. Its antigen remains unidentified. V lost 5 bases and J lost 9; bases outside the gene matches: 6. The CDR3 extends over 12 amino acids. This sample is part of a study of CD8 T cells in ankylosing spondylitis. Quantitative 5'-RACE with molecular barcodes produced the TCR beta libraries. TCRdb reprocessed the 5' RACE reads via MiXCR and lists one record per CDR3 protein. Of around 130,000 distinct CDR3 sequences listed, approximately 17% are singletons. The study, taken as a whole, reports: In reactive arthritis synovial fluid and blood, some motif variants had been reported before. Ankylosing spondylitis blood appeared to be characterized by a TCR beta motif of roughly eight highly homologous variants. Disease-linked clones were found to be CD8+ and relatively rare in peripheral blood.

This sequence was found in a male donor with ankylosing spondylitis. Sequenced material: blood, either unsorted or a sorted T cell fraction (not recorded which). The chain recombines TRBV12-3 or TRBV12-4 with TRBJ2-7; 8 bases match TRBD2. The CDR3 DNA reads TGTGCCAGCAGTCTTGGGGGACTAGGGCAGTACTTC. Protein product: CASSLGGLGQYF.